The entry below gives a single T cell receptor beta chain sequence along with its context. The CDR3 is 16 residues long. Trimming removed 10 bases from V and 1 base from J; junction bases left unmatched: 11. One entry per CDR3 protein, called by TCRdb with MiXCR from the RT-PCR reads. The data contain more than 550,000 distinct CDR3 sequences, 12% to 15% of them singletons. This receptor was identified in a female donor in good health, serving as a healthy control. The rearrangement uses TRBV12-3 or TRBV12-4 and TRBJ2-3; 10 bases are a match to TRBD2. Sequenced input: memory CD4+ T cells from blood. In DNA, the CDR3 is TGTGCCACCCAAGATAAGCGGGGGGGACGCACAGATACGCAGTATTTT. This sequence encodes CATQDKRGGRTDTQYF.